The 22 T cell receptor beta chains given below trace back to one sample, sequenced in a study of cytomegalovirus exposure and HLA in healthy donors. Primers included in the PCR were 60 Vbeta and 13 Jbeta primers. Only in-frame clones appear in the TCRdb table, and some are missing; sequencing was by immunoSEQ multiplex PCR. The data contain more than 95,000 clones, approximately 80% of them singletons. Sample: PBMCs. The origin of the receptors is a woman aged 18-35 years in good health and CMV-seropositive.

This clone was seen only a few times. The chain carries TRBV7-9 and TRBJ2-5; TRBD2 matches at 8 bases. Germline V lookup: CDR1 SEHNR, CDR2 FQNEAQ (reference sequence). This CDR3 comprises 14 residues. Trimming cost V 6 bases and J 5 bases; bases outside gene matches: 8. The CDR3 DNA reads as TGTGCCAGCAGAAGAGCGGGAGAAGGTGAGACCCAGTACTTC. Its translation is CASRRAGEGETQYF.

V is TRBV4-1 and J is TRBJ2-4, with 15 bases identical to TRBD2. CDR1 is MGHRA, CDR2 YSYEKL, per germline. The CDR3 loop spans 18 amino acids. The trim removed 4 bases at V and 0 bases at J, leaving 4 bases unmatched. This CDR3 reads CASSPGLAGGIAKNIQYF. The CDR3 bases are TGCGCCAGCAGCCCGGGACTAGCGGGAGGAATAGCCAAAAACATTCAGTACTTC.

V gene TRBV15 combines with J gene TRBJ1-5, with D possibly TRBD1 on 5 matching bases. The CDR3 runs to 16 residues. Trimming left V 1 base short and J 2 bases short, with 12 bases between. Germline CDR1 LNHNV, CDR2 YYDKDF (reference sequence). The CDR3 spells CATSRAQTVRNQPQHF. The CDR3 nucleotides read TGTGCCACCAGCAGAGCCCAGACAGTACGCAATCAGCCCCAGCATTTT.

In DNA, the CDR3 is TGTGCCAGCAGCTTAGGGCTAGCGGGAGAGACCCAGTACTTC. Translation gives CASSLGLAGETQYF. The rearrangement joins TRBV7-2 to TRBJ2-5; 8 bases align to TRBD2. Germline V gene data show CDR1 as SGHTA and CDR2 as FQGNSA. Unmatched junction bases numbered 2, after V lost 1 base and J lost 4 bases. The CDR3 has 14 amino acids.

The rearrangement joins TRBV11-3 to TRBJ1-1; TRBD1 aligns across 8 bases. The CDR3 is made up of 12 amino acids. The J segment lost 10 bases and the V segment lost 0 bases, leaving 1 base of the junction unmatched. The germline V gene has CDR1 SGHNT and CDR2 YENEEA. CDR3 residues: CASSLETGVAFF. CDR3 bases: TGTGCCAGCAGCTTAGAGACAGGGGTAGCTTTCTTT.

The genes are TRBV7-9 and TRBJ2-7, with 8 positions matching TRBD1. V trimming: 4 bases; J trimming: 0 bases; junction bases outside the gene matches: 5. This CDR3 is 15 amino acids long. Germline assignment: CDR1 SEHNR and CDR2 FQNEAQ (reference sequence). CDR3 loop: CASSSRTGSSYEQYF. The CDR3 nucleotides read TGTGCCAGCAGCTCTCGGACAGGGAGCTCCTACGAGCAGTACTTC. The complete variable domain, with remaining parts taken from reference TRBV7-9 and TRBJ2-7, reads DTGVSQNPRHKITKRGQNVTFRCDPISEHNRLYWYRQTLGQGPEFLTYFQNEAQLEKSRLLSDRFSAERPKGSFSTLEIQRTEQGDSAMYLCASSSRTGSSYEQYFGPGTRLTVT.

In the case of this clone: It is likely a read error, because the conserved phenylalanine at the end of the CDR3 is missing. CDR3 nucleotides: TGTGCCAGCAGTGCCCAACAGGTCATGAACACTGAAGCTTTCGTT. Translated, it gives CASSAQQVMNTEAFV. The V call is TRBV2, the J call TRBJ1-1; D may be TRBD1 (5 bases). V shed 4 bases and J shed 0 bases, with 12 bases lying between them. The CDR3 totals 15 residues. Germline V gene sequence: CDR1 SNHLY, CDR2 FYNNEI.

J is TRBJ2-1 and V is TRBV18, with D perhaps matching TRBD2 (6 bases). Per germline, CDR1 KGHSH and CDR2 LQKENI. V lost 0 bases, J lost 10 bases, and 10 bases lay in between. The CDR3 sequence is 13 residues long. The CDR3 DNA sequence: TGTGCCAGCTCACCACCTTTGCGGGAAGAGCAGTTCTTC. Protein: CASSPPLREEQFF. Supplemented by reference TRBV18 and TRBJ2-1, the full variable domain reads NAGVMQNPRHLVRRRGQEARLRCSPMKGHSHVYWYRQLPEEGLKFMVYLQKENIIDESGMPKERFSAEFPKEGPSILRIQQVVRGDSAAYFCASSPPLREEQFFGPGTRLTVL.

The J gene is TRBJ2-5, the V gene TRBV13; D is perhaps TRBD2 (5 bases). Germline CDR1 and CDR2: PRHDT and FYEKMQ (reference sequence). V was clipped by 3 bases and J by 1 base, with 12 bases between them. The CDR3 has 15 residues. This CDR3 reads CASSFPSRGQETQYF. The CDR3, as DNA: TGTGCCAGCAGCTTCCCCAGCCGGGGCCAAGAGACCCAGTACTTC.

The chain carries TRBV2 and TRBJ1-3, with a tentative D call TRBD1 (6 bases). The CDR3 contains 16 residues. Trimming stripped 6 bases from V and 0 bases from J, with 15 bases between. CDR1 is SNHLY, CDR2 FYNNEI, per germline. The CDR3 nucleotides are TGTGCCAGCAGGCGGGGGGCATCCCGCTCTGGAAACACCATATATTTT. This sequence encodes CASRRGASRSGNTIYF.

The genes are TRBV7-8 and TRBJ2-7; TRBD2 matches 7 bases. The CDR3 sequence is 15 residues long. V was clipped by 1 base and J by 3 bases; unmatched bases: 6. The V gene's germline CDR1 is SGHVS and CDR2 FQNEAQ. The CDR3 sequence: CASSLEGGRFYEQYF. CDR3 DNA sequence: TGTGCCAGCAGCTTAGAGGGCGGGAGATTCTACGAGCAGTACTTC. Based on the CDR3 plus reference TRBV7-8 and TRBJ2-7, the full variable domain is GAGVSQSPRYKVAKRGQDVALRCDPISGHVSLFWYQQALGQGPEFLTYFQNEAQLDKSGLPSDRFFAERPEGSVSTLKIQRTQQEDSAVYLCASSLEGGRFYEQYFGPGTRLTVT.

This chain connects TRBV25-1 to TRBJ2-1, with 8 nucleotides matching TRBD2. Germline V gene lookup returns CDR1 MGHDK and CDR2 SYGVNS. There are 17 residues in the CDR3. The J segment lost 5 bases and the V segment lost 3 bases, leaving 12 bases of the junction unmatched. The CDR3 coding sequence is TGTGCCAGCAGTGATCCCGTTACTAGCGGAGCCCACAATGAGCAGTTCTTC. It is translated as CASSDPVTSGAHNEQFF.

This chain links TRBV6-5 with TRBJ2-7, with TRBD2 matching 7 bases. Germline loops: CDR1 MNHEY, CDR2 SVGAGI. Trimming took 4 bases from V and 3 from J; bases not matched to a gene: 9. The CDR3 covers 15 residues. CDR3 sequence: CASSSGGRPDYEQYF. The CDR3 bases are TGTGCCAGCAGTTCCGGGGGGAGGCCGGACTACGAGCAGTACTTC.

The J gene is TRBJ2-2, the V gene TRBV7-8, with D possibly matching TRBD1 (6 bases). Trimming took 2 bases from V and 5 from J, leaving 15 bases between them. Germline loops: CDR1 SGHVS, CDR2 FQNEAQ. This CDR3 contains 16 residues. In DNA, the CDR3 is TGTGCCAGCAGCTTACGGACCACAGGGATTACCGGGGAGCTGTTTTTT. Translating it yields CASSLRTTGITGELFF.

V is TRBV5-1 and J is TRBJ1-4, with TRBD1 matching over 9 bases. The CDR3 length is 14 residues. Germline CDR1 reads SGHRS; CDR2 reads YFSETQ. Losses at the gene ends were 5 bases for V and 8 bases for J; bases not matched to a gene: 7. The chain's CDR3 is CASRSGTGYEKLFF. The CDR3 DNA reads as TGCGCCAGCAGGTCCGGGACAGGGTACGAAAAACTGTTTTTT.

The J gene is TRBJ1-5, the V gene TRBV18; TRBD1 aligns across 10 bases. The germline V gene has CDR1 KGHSH and CDR2 LQKENI. V shed 5 bases, J shed 5 bases, and the junction held 0 bases outside the gene matches. This CDR3 region has 13 residues. CDR3 DNA: TGTGCCAGCTCAGGGACAGGGGATCAGCCCCAGCATTTT. Protein sequence: CASSGTGDQPQHF.

The chain joins TRBV11-2 to TRBJ2-5; no definite D call. Trimming stripped 3 bases from V and 3 bases from J, with 11 bases between. Germline CDR1 and CDR2: SGHAT and FQNNGV. The CDR3 extends over 14 amino acids. CDR3 in DNA: TGTGCCAGCAGCTTTAGCTTCCCGAAAGAGACCCAGTACTTC. It translates to CASSFSFPKETQYF. The whole variable domain, filled in from reference TRBV11-2 and TRBJ2-5, reads EAGVAQSPRYKIIEKRQSVAFWCNPISGHATLYWYQQILGQGPKLLIQFQNNGVVDDSQLPKDRFSAERLKGVDSTLKIQPAKLEDSAVYLCASSFSFPKETQYFGPGTRLLVL.

This chain uses TRBV18 with TRBJ1-1; 7 bases align to TRBD1. The CDR3 length is 16 residues. V lost 2 bases to trimming and J lost 1 base; unmatched junction nucleotides: 7. Germline loops: CDR1 KGHSH, CDR2 LQKENI. The CDR3 sequence is CASSPTETGTNTEAFF. In DNA, the CDR3 is TGTGCCAGCTCACCAACGGAGACAGGGACGAACACTGAAGCTTTCTTT.

To note about this clone: The sample contains more than one DNA sequence encoding this CDR3. V gene TRBV28 combines with J gene TRBJ1-2; D ambiguous. There are 12 residues in the CDR3. Germline CDR1 reads MDHEN; CDR2 reads SYDVKM. V was shortened by 1 base and J by 8 bases, with 8 bases between the two germline ends. The CDR3 DNA sequence: TGTGCCAGCAGTTTATCGGGTGGCGGCTACACCTTC. It codes for CASSLSGGGYTF.

The chain carries TRBV19 and TRBJ2-2; 10 bases align to TRBD2. J gave up 6 bases and V 5 bases, and 6 bases lay outside the gene matches. There are 15 residues in the CDR3. The germline V gene has CDR1 LNHDA and CDR2 SQIVND (reference sequence). The CDR3 here is CASSSSGSAPGELFF. CDR3 sequence (DNA): TGTGCCAGTAGTTCTAGCGGGAGTGCACCCGGGGAGCTGTTTTTT.

The rearrangement uses TRBV28 and TRBJ2-4, with D possibly matching TRBD2 (5 bases). Germline V gene data show CDR1 as MDHEN and CDR2 as SYDVKM. V was pared by 2 bases and J by 8 bases, with 16 bases between. CDR3 length: 15 amino acids. The DNA of the CDR3 is TGTGCCAGCAGTTTAGGGCCGCGGCTCGGGGACATTCAGTACTTC. Translation: CASSLGPRLGDIQYF.

The gene calls are TRBV30 and TRBJ2-6; D not resolved. This CDR3 region has 16 residues. The V gene's germline CDR1 is GTSNPN and CDR2 SVGIG (reference sequence). V lost 2 bases, J lost 0 bases, and 11 bases lay in between. The CDR3 DNA sequence: TGTGCCTGGAGTCTGTCTTACACCTCTGGGGCCAACGTCCTGACTTTC. Amino acid sequence: CAWSLSYTSGANVLTF.